The 29 T cell receptor beta chains below were found in one sample sequenced in a study of CD8 T cells in Susac syndrome. Random hexamers were used to reverse transcribe roughly 0.45 to 1 ug of RNA. TCRdb redid the calling of the immunoSEQ multiplex PCR reads with MiXCR, one entry per CDR3 protein. Of 250,000 to 350,000 distinct CDR3 sequences listed, about 91% are singletons. The sequencing sample was made of CD4+ T cells from PBMCs. These receptors were taken from a human donor with multiple sclerosis.

V usage is TRBV15 and J usage is TRBJ2-6, with D unclear. Trimming left V 0 bases short and J 4 bases short, with 7 bases between. CDR1 is LNHNV and CDR2 is YYDKDF in the germline V gene (reference sequence). The CDR3 is made up of 15 amino acids. The CDR3 region is CATSRELVGANVLTF. The CDR3 DNA reads TGTGCCACCAGCAGAGAACTTGTGGGGGCCAACGTCCTGACTTTC.

The rearrangement joins TRBV20-1 to TRBJ1-2; D not resolved. Trimming stripped 0 bases from V and 5 bases from J, with 7 bases between. The CDR3 extends over 12 amino acids. Germline assignment: CDR1 DFQATT and CDR2 SNEGSKA (reference sequence). The CDR3, as DNA: TGCAGTGCTAGAGAGACGAGTTATGGCTACACCTTC. Encoded protein: CSARETSYGYTF.

V usage is TRBV28 and J usage is TRBJ1-2; a possible D gene is TRBD1 (5 bases). The V and J ends lost 3 bases and 5 bases respectively, with 16 bases between them. In germline, CDR1 is MDHEN, CDR2 SYDVKM. The CDR3 is 15 amino acids. The CDR3 DNA sequence: TGTGCCAGCAGTTTTCGCCAGGGTCCCCCGTATGGCTACACCTTC. It encodes CASSFRQGPPYGYTF.

V gene TRBV7-9 combines with J gene TRBJ1-1; TRBD1 matches 9 bases. The V and J ends lost 5 bases and 0 bases, in that order; junction bases with no gene match: 4. The CDR3 contains 15 residues. Germline CDR1 and CDR2: SEHNR and FQNEAQ (reference sequence). The CDR3 is CASSAHRGLNTEAFF. As DNA, the CDR3 is TGTGCCAGCAGCGCCCACAGGGGGCTGAACACTGAAGCTTTCTTT.

The V call is TRBV12-3 or TRBV12-4, the J call TRBJ1-2; D not certain. The V and J ends lost 8 bases and 1 base respectively, with 17 bases between them. This CDR3 contains 15 residues. CDR3 in amino acids: CASLKTVGYNYGYTF. In DNA, the CDR3 is TGTGCCAGCCTTAAGACGGTGGGGTATAACTATGGCTACACCTTC.

The DNA of the CDR3 is TGTGCCATCAGTGGTGGGACAGGGAGAAATGAGCAGTTCTTC. It specifies CAISGGTGRNEQFF. The rearrangement links TRBV10-3 to TRBJ2-1, with 9 bases lining up with TRBD1. Germline assignment: CDR1 ENHRY and CDR2 SYGVKD. This CDR3 spans 14 amino acids. The V segment lost 4 bases and the J segment 7 bases; nucleotides outside the gene matches: 5.

This rearrangement joins TRBV5-1 to TRBJ1-5; 8 bases agree with TRBD1. The CDR3 consists of 14 residues. The germline V gene encodes CDR1 SGHRS and CDR2 YFSETQ. Unmatched junction bases numbered 5, after V lost 0 bases and J lost 9 bases. The CDR3 protein is CASSLGTGQGPQHF. The DNA of the CDR3 is TGCGCCAGCAGCTTGGGGACAGGGCAGGGGCCCCAGCATTTT. Looking up the rest from reference TRBV5-1 and TRBJ1-5 gives the full variable domain: KAGVTQTPRYLIKTRGQQVTLSCSPISGHRSVSWYQQTPGQGLQFLFEYFSETQRNKGNFPGRFSGRQFSNSRSEMNVSTLELGDSALYLCASSLGTGQGPQHFGDGTRLSIL.

The CDR3 reads CASSLSQLNSYEQYF. CDR3 DNA sequence: TGTGCCAGCAGTTTAAGCCAGCTGAACTCCTACGAGCAGTACTTC. This chain connects TRBV12-3 or TRBV12-4 to TRBJ2-7; unclear D gene. The CDR3 sequence is 15 residues long. With 2 bases removed from V and 0 bases from J, the gap between germline ends came to 11 bases.

The V and J genes are TRBV5-1 and TRBJ2-1, with TRBD1 identical over 8 bases. The CDR3 runs to 14 residues. CDR1 and CDR2 (germline): SGHRS, YFSETQ. The junction had 1 base not matched to a gene; V was cut back by 4 bases and J by 1 base. The CDR3 coding sequence is TGCGCCAGCAGCAGGGACAGGTCCTACAATGAGCAGTTCTTC. Translating it yields CASSRDRSYNEQFF.

The chain employs TRBV11-1 and TRBJ2-5; D possibly corresponds to TRBD2 (6 bases). The CDR3 runs to 16 residues. Germline-derived CDR1 and CDR2 are SGHAT and FQDESV (reference sequence). Trimming shortened V by 5 bases and J by 2 bases, and 18 bases separated the two germline ends. CDR3 sequence (DNA): TGTGCCAGCAGCGCTTATTCGGGAGCGGAACAAGAGACCCAGTACTTC. Translating gives CASSAYSGAEQETQYF.

The chain is built from TRBV5-1 and TRBJ2-2; 11 nucleotides agree with TRBD2. V trimming: 1 base; J trimming: 1 base; junction bases outside the gene matches: 0. Per the germline V gene, CDR1 is SGHRS and CDR2 is YFSETQ. There are 16 residues in the CDR3. CDR3 bases: TGCGCCAGCAGCTTGACTAGCGGGGGGAACACCGGGGAGCTGTTTTTT. Residues: CASSLTSGGNTGELFF.

This clonotype has a handful of counts. This chain joins TRBV5-1 and TRBJ2-5, with a weak D call TRBD1 (6 bases). The V end was cut by 3 bases, the J end by 4 bases, with 13 bases between. CDR1 SGHRS and CDR2 YFSETQ come from the germline V gene. The CDR3 is 14 residues long. The CDR3 DNA is TGCGCCAGCAGCTCTGGGGGCAGGATAGAGACCCAGTACTTC. This encodes CASSSGGRIETQYF.

The V and J genes are TRBV29-1 and TRBJ2-3; TRBD2 matches 10 bases. The CDR3 is 13 amino acids. Per the germline V gene, CDR1 is SQVTM and CDR2 is ANQGSEA. Trimming at V came to 5 bases and at J to 3 bases, leaving 2 bases not matched to a gene. The CDR3 reads CSVISGGTDTQYF. CDR3 nucleotides: TGCAGCGTTATTAGCGGGGGGACAGATACGCAGTATTTT.

The genes are TRBV2 and TRBJ1-5; D is unclear. The germline gives CDR1 SNHLY, CDR2 FYNNEI. The CDR3 runs to 16 residues. Trimming removed 4 bases at V and 0 bases at J, with 13 bases between. For the CDR3, the DNA is TGTGCCAGCAGTGCTCGGGATTCCTATAGCAATCAGCCCCAGCATTTT. This gives the protein CASSARDSYSNQPQHF.

J is TRBJ1-1 and V is TRBV12-3 or TRBV12-4, with D possibly TRBD1 on 6 matching bases. V dropped 7 bases and J dropped 3 bases, with 12 bases sitting between them. This CDR3 is 13 amino acids long. CDR3: CASTSWTDTEAFF. As DNA, the CDR3 is TGTGCCAGCACCTCTTGGACAGACACTGAAGCTTTCTTT.

The chain combines TRBV18 with TRBJ1-1; possible D gene TRBD1, 6 bases. This CDR3 is 14 amino acids long. Germline V gene data show CDR1 as KGHSH and CDR2 as LQKENI. The germline V and J ends were trimmed by 3 bases and 7 bases, with 15 bases remaining between them. For the CDR3, the DNA is TGTGCCAGCTCACCCCCGGGGGGGGCGGGTGAAGCTTTCTTT. Translated, it gives CASSPPGGAGEAFF.

The chain uses TRBV2 and TRBJ1-4, with a possible D match to TRBD1 (5 bases). CDR1 SNHLY and CDR2 FYNNEI come from the germline V gene. This CDR3 is built from 13 residues. Deletions cut 7 bases from V and 8 bases from J, with 14 bases between. DNA of the CDR3: TGTGCCAGCACCAGCAGGGTCGGCGAAAAACTGTTTTTT. Encoded protein: CASTSRVGEKLFF.

This sequence joins TRBV29-1 and TRBJ1-1; D possibly corresponds to TRBD1 (6 bases). This CDR3 region has 13 residues. The ends were cut back, 4 bases at V and 4 bases at J, with 13 bases in the middle. The germline V gene encodes CDR1 SQVTM and CDR2 ANQGSEA. The DNA of the CDR3 is TGCAGCGTTGTCGGGGACATTCTCACTGAAGCTTTCTTT. It encodes CSVVGDILTEAFF.

The genes are TRBV20-1 and TRBJ1-5; a possible D gene is TRBD1 (5 bases). The CDR3 consists of 19 residues. Trimming left V 3 bases short and J 0 bases short, with 24 bases between. Germline lookup yields CDR1 DFQATT and CDR2 SNEGSKA (reference sequence). The CDR3 nucleotides read TGCAGTGCTAGTCTCTCCTTGGGACTAGAAGGGAATAGCAATCAGCCCCAGCATTTT. Its protein is CSASLSLGLEGNSNQPQHF.

The chain links TRBV12-3 or TRBV12-4 to TRBJ2-7; D is perhaps TRBD2 (6 bases). Between the trimmed V and J ends, which lost 6 bases and 6 bases, there was a span of 18 bases. The CDR3 spans 14 residues. DNA for the CDR3: TGTGCCAGCAGCCCCCCGGGAGAAGGGCTCGAGCAGTACTTC. Amino acids: CASSPPGEGLEQYF.

The chain is built from TRBV2 and TRBJ1-2; D unclear. V dropped 3 bases and J dropped 7 bases, with 15 bases sitting between them. Germline loops: CDR1 SNHLY, CDR2 FYNNEI. This CDR3 comprises 14 residues. The CDR3 nucleotides read TGTGCCAGCAGTGACAGGCTGGGTGATCGTGGCTACACCTTC. This sequence encodes CASSDRLGDRGYTF.

The J gene is TRBJ2-6, the V gene TRBV19, with D perhaps matching TRBD1 (6 bases). The CDR3 covers 17 residues. Per the germline V gene, CDR1 is LNHDA and CDR2 is SQIVND (reference sequence). V was cut by 4 bases and J by 0 bases, with 13 bases left in between. CDR3 residues: CASSNTGKFSGANVLTF. The CDR3 DNA reads as TGTGCCAGTAGTAATACAGGGAAATTCTCTGGGGCCAACGTCCTGACTTTC.

The gene calls are TRBV5-1 and TRBJ1-4; D ambiguous. The CDR3 runs 14 residues. Trimming removed 4 bases from V and 0 bases from J, with 7 bases in between. Germline CDR1 is SGHRS and CDR2 is YFSETQ. CDR3 DNA: TGCGCCAGCAGCAGAGCGTCAACTAATGAAAAACTGTTTTTT. The encoded protein is CASSRASTNEKLFF.

The J gene is TRBJ2-7, the V gene TRBV30, with 9 positions matching TRBD1. The CDR3 has 14 amino acids. Germline CDR1 and CDR2: GTSNPN and SVGIG (reference sequence). The V gene end was trimmed by 0 bases and the J gene end by 9 bases; junction bases not matched to a gene: 9. CDR3 in DNA: TGTGCCTGGAGTGTAACTGGGGGACAGGGTGGGCAGTACTTC. It codes for CAWSVTGGQGGQYF. Full variable domain (remainder filled in from reference TRBV30 and TRBJ2-7): SQTIHQWPATLVQPVGSPLSLECTVEGTSNPNLYWYRQAAGRGLQLLFYSVGIGQISSEVPQNLSASRPQDRQFILSSKKLLLSDSGFYLCAWSVTGGQGGQYFGPGTRLTVT.

V usage is TRBV19 and J usage is TRBJ1-5, with TRBD1 identical over 8 bases. V was pared by 6 bases and J by 0 bases, with 4 bases of the junction left unmatched. Germline V CDR1 and CDR2: LNHDA, SQIVND (reference sequence). CDR3 size: 15 residues. DNA of the CDR3: TGTGCCAGTAGCGACAGGGGTTTTAGCAATCAGCCCCAGCATTTT. Residues: CASSDRGFSNQPQHF.

This clonotype was observed once. The gene calls are TRBV7-8 and TRBJ2-6; 8 positions agree with TRBD1. The V gene's germline CDR1 is SGHVS and CDR2 FQNEAQ. V lost 1 base to trimming and J lost 2 bases; unmatched junction nucleotides: 4. The CDR3 sequence is 17 residues long. CDR3 nucleotide sequence: TGTGCCAGCAGCTTAGGGGGCAGGGGGCCTGGGGCCAACGTCCTGACTTTC. This translates into CASSLGGRGPGANVLTF.

This clonotype showed up just once. The chain combines TRBV7-2 with TRBJ2-2; TRBD2 agrees at 8 bases. Trimming cost V 5 bases and J 4 bases; bases outside gene matches: 9. The CDR3 is made up of 16 amino acids. The germline V gene encodes CDR1 SGHTA and CDR2 FQGNSA. The CDR3 protein is CASSPGGGPRTGELFF. The DNA for the CDR3 is TGTGCCAGCAGCCCCGGGGGGGGACCCCGCACCGGGGAGCTGTTTTTT.

The gene calls are TRBV4-1 and TRBJ2-2; 7 positions match TRBD1. Trimming at V came to 0 bases and at J to 10 bases, leaving 5 bases not matched to a gene. CDR1 is MGHRA, CDR2 YSYEKL, per germline. This CDR3 is 14 amino acids long. CDR3 in amino acids: CASSQDRGQLELFF. The DNA of the CDR3 is TGCGCCAGCAGCCAAGATCGGGGACAGTTGGAGCTGTTTTTT.

The rearrangement joins TRBV12-3 or TRBV12-4 to TRBJ1-1, with unresolved D. This CDR3 region has 14 residues. V was trimmed by 4 bases and J by 0 bases, leaving 9 bases between them. The CDR3 DNA reads as TGTGCCAGCAGTTCCCCCTCGCTGAACACTGAAGCTTTCTTT. Translated: CASSSPSLNTEAFF.